The 3 T cell receptor beta chains below all came from one sample that was sequenced in a study of blood T cell repertoires in COVID-19. Only in-frame clones appear in the TCRdb table, and some are missing; sequencing was by immunoSEQ multiplex PCR. The sample yields about 59,000 clones, 75% to 95% seen once. Sequences were obtained from peripheral blood. The receptors here all came from a man older than 75 with acute or convalescent COVID-19.

A single count supports this clone. The chain is built from TRBV10-3 and TRBJ1-2, with 10 positions matching TRBD1. The CDR3 spans 14 residues. J gave up 7 bases and V 10 bases, and 12 bases lay outside the gene matches. Germline loops: CDR1 ENHRY, CDR2 SYGVKD. CDR3 loop: CASTPGQGITGYTF. The CDR3 DNA reads TGTGCCAGCACCCCGGGACAGGGGATTACTGGCTACACCTTC.

The V gene is TRBV5-4, the J gene TRBJ2-3, with 11 nucleotides matching TRBD1. The germline V gene encodes CDR1 SGHNT and CDR2 YYREEE (reference sequence). The CDR3 consists of 15 residues. V gave up 2 bases and J gave up 2 bases; unmatched junction bases: 1. The CDR3 protein is CASSFGQGATDTQYF. The CDR3 region has the DNA TGTGCCAGCAGCTTTGGACAGGGGGCCACAGATACGCAGTATTTT.

This chain links TRBV7-2 with TRBJ2-7; 9 bases map to TRBD2. With V trimmed by 3 bases and J by 2 bases, 2 bases remained unmatched. Germline V gene lookup returns CDR1 SGHTA and CDR2 FQGNSA. The length of the CDR3 is 14 residues. The CDR3 sequence is CASSFTSGPYEQYF. The CDR3 DNA sequence: TGTGCCAGCAGCTTCACTAGCGGGCCCTACGAGCAGTACTTC.